This is a list of T cell receptor beta chains from one sample in a study of CD8 T cells in acute hepatitis C reinfection. The assay was immunoSEQ multiplex PCR, and TCRdb's table has in-frame clones only and misses some. Of 30,000 to 45,000 clones detected, approximately 83% appear once; the ten largest clones hold approximately 10%. What was sequenced was naive CD8+ T cells from PBMCs. The receptor set was obtained from a woman between 18 and 29 years old who spontaneously cleared hepatitis C infection. Both conserved end residues are part of each CDR3. Clone size is given for some rows only: seen once, a few or many times, or a class if the clone is expanded.

clone_size: NA; v_call: TRBV4-1; cdr3_aa: CASSQDWNAGEKLFF
clone_size: NA; v_call: TRBV5-4; cdr3_aa: CASGWWSATNEKLFF
clone_size: NA; v_call: TRBV14; cdr3_aa: CASSPDRVWDTEAFF
clone_size: NA; v_call: TRBV5-1; cdr3_aa: CASSLEWEGRGGYTF
clone_size: NA; v_call: TRBV27; cdr3_aa: CASSLSPELYGYTF
clone_size: NA; v_call: TRBV4-1; cdr3_aa: CASRPDRTDTQYF
clone_size: NA; v_call: TRBV7-3; cdr3_aa: CASSLGPGGYEQYF
clone_size: NA; v_call: TRBV27; cdr3_aa: CASSPYTPSYEQYF
clone_size: NA; v_call: TRBV19; cdr3_aa: CASSTGLGTGANVLTF
clone_size: NA; v_call: TRBV10-2; cdr3_aa: CASSPDRVYEQYF
clone_size: NA; v_call: TRBV9; cdr3_aa: CASGSYGYTF
clone_size: NA; v_call: TRBV4-2; cdr3_aa: CASSQDGNTIYF
clone_size: NA; v_call: TRBV5-1; cdr3_aa: CASSSPTQGDYGYTF
clone_size: NA; v_call: TRBV27; cdr3_aa: CASRALGNTEAFF
clone_size: NA; v_call: TRBV1; cdr3_aa: CTSSPIRDGNEKLFF
clone_size: NA; v_call: TRBV29-1; cdr3_aa: CSVAGSSYNEQFF
clone_size: NA; v_call: TRBV7-9; cdr3_aa: CASSFPEGQETQYF
clone_size: NA; v_call: TRBV5-6; cdr3_aa: CASSLGQGNYEQYF
clone_size: NA; v_call: TRBV27; cdr3_aa: CASSLGLDGGELFF
clone_size: NA; v_call: TRBV18; cdr3_aa: CASSLSAGTGELFF
clone_size: NA; v_call: TRBV7-2; cdr3_aa: CASAPPGNEQFF
clone_size: few; v_call: TRBV2; cdr3_aa: CASSDSLEQYF
clone_size: NA; v_call: TRBV27; cdr3_aa: CASSWTGSGSYEQYF
clone_size: once; v_call: TRBV7-3; cdr3_aa: CASSLADSSYNEQFF
clone_size: NA; v_call: TRBV10-3; cdr3_aa: CAISAAGQSPTEQFF
clone_size: NA; v_call: TRBV27; cdr3_aa: CASTDDGANTQYF
clone_size: NA; v_call: TRBV11-2; cdr3_aa: CASSLGPPWQYF
clone_size: NA; v_call: TRBV20-1; cdr3_aa: CSARAAYEQYF
clone_size: NA; v_call: TRBV27; cdr3_aa: CASSLRTGSYEQYF
clone_size: NA; v_call: TRBV2; cdr3_aa: CASRGDTQYF
clone_size: NA; v_call: TRBV7-9; cdr3_aa: CASSLRRLAVTDTQYF
clone_size: once; v_call: TRBV5-8; cdr3_aa: CASSLNEKLFF
clone_size: NA; v_call: TRBV9; cdr3_aa: CASSGPTSGRFNEQFF
clone_size: NA; v_call: TRBV2; cdr3_aa: CASEEVSSDDEQFF
clone_size: NA; v_call: TRBV7-8; cdr3_aa: CASSLGGGSEAFF
clone_size: NA; v_call: TRBV7-9; cdr3_aa: CASSSRRQGVYDEAFF
clone_size: NA; v_call: TRBV9; cdr3_aa: CASSPFRGDEQYF
clone_size: NA; v_call: TRBV28; cdr3_aa: CASRSLVGGPGELFF
clone_size: once; v_call: TRBV16; cdr3_aa: CASSHILGGDTEAFF
clone_size: NA; v_call: TRBV6-5; cdr3_aa: CASSSGTGNEQYF
clone_size: NA; v_call: TRBV25-1; cdr3_aa: CASSSISGSLYNEQFF